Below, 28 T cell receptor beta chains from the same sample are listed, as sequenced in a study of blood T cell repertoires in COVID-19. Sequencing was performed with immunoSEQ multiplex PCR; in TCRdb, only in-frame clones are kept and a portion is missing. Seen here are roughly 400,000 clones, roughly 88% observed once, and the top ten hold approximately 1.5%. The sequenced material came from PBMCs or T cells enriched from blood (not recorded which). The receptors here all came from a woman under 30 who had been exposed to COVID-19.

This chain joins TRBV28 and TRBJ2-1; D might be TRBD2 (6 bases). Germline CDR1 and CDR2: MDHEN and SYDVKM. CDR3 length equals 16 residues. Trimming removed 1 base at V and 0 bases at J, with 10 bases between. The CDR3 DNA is TGTGCCAGCAGTTTATCAGCCGGGAGCTCCTACAATGAGCAGTTCTTC. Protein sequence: CASSLSAGSSYNEQFF.

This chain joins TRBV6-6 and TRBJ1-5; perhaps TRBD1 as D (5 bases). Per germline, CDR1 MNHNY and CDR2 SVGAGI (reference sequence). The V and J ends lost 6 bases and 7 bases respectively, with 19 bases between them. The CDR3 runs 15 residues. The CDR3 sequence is CASSLTDTGGQPQHF. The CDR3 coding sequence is TGTGCCAGCAGCCTTACGGACACCGGGGGACAGCCCCAGCATTTT.

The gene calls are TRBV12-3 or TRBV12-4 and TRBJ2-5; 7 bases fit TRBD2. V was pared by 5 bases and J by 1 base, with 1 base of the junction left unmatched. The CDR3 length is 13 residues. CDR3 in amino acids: CASSRTSQETQYF. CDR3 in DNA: TGTGCCAGCAGTCGGACTAGCCAAGAGACCCAGTACTTC.

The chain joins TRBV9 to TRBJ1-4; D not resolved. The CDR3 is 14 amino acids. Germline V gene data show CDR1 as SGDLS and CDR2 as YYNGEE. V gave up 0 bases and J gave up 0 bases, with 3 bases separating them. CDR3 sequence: CASSVGPTNEKLFF. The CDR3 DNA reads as TGTGCCAGCAGCGTAGGGCCAACTAATGAAAAACTGTTTTTT.

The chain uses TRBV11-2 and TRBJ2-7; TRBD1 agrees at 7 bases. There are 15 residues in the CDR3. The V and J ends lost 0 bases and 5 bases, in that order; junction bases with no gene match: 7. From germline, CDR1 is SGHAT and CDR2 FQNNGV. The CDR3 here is CASSLDLTGLNEQYF. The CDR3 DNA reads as TGTGCCAGCAGCTTAGATCTGACAGGGTTAAACGAGCAGTACTTC.

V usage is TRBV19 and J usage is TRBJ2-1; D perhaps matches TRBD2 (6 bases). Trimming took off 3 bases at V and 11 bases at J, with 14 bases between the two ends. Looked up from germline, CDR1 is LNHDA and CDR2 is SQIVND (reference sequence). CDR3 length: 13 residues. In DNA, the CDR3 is TGTGCCAGTAGTATGGGGCGGAGGGGTAAGCAGTTCTTC. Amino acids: CASSMGRRGKQFF.

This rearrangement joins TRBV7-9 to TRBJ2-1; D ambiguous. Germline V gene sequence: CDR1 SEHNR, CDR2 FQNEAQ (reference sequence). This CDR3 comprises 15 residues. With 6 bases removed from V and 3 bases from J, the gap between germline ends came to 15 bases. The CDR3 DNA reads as TGTGCCAGCAGTCGAGGCGCTGGCGGCTACAATGAGCAGTTCTTC. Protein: CASSRGAGGYNEQFF.

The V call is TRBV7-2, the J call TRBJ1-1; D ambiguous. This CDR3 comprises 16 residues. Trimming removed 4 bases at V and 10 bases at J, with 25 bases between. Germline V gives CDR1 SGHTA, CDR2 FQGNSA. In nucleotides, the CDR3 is TGTGCCAGCAGCTCGAACTTAGCGCGAGACTTAATAGGAGCTTTCTTT. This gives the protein CASSSNLARDLIGAFF.

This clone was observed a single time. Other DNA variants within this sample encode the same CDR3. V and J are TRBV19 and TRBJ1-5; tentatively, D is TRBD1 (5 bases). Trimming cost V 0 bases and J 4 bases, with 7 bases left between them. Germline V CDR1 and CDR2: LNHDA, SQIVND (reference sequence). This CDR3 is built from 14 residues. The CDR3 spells CASSIEGGNQPQHF. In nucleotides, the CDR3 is TGTGCCAGTAGTATAGAGGGGGGGAATCAGCCCCAGCATTTT.

CDR3 bases: TGTGCCAGCAGTTTAGCCCCAGGACAGATTCACAATGAGCAGTTCTTC. Amino acid sequence: CASSLAPGQIHNEQFF. The gene calls are TRBV28 and TRBJ2-1; maybe TRBD1 (6 bases). This CDR3 has 16 residues. Per the germline V gene, CDR1 is MDHEN and CDR2 is SYDVKM. V was cut by 2 bases and J by 5 bases, with 16 bases left in between. Variable domain in full (rest from reference TRBV28 and TRBJ2-1): DVKVTQSSRYLVKRTGEKVFLECVQDMDHENMFWYRQDPGLGLRLIYFSYDVKMKEKGDIPEGYSVSREKKERFSLILESASTNQTSMYLCASSLAPGQIHNEQFFGPGTRLTVL.

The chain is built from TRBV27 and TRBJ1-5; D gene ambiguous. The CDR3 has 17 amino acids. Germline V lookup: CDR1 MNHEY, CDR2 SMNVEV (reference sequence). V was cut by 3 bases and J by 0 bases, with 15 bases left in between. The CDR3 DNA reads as TGTGCCAGCAGTTTTAGAGGGCTTCATGTTAGCAATCAGCCCCAGCATTTT. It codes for CASSFRGLHVSNQPQHF.

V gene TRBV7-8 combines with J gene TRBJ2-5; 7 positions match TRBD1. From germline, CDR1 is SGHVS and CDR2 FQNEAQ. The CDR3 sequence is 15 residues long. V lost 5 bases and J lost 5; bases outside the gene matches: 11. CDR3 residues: CASSPRQGSGETQYF. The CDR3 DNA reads TGTGCCAGCAGCCCTAGACAGGGATCTGGGGAGACCCAGTACTTC.

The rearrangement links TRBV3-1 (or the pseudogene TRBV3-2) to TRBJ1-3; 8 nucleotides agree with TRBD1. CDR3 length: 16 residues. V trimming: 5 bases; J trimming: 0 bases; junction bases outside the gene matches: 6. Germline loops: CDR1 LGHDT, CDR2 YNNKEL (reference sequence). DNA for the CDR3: TGTGCCAGCAGCACCCGGACAGGGCACTCTGGAAACACCATATATTTT. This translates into CASSTRTGHSGNTIYF.

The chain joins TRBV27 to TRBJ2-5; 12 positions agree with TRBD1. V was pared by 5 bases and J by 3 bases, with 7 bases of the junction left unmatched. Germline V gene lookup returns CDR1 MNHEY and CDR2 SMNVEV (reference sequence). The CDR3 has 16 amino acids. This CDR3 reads CASSGTGGVREETQYF. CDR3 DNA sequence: TGTGCCAGCAGTGGGACAGGGGGCGTGAGGGAAGAGACCCAGTACTTC.

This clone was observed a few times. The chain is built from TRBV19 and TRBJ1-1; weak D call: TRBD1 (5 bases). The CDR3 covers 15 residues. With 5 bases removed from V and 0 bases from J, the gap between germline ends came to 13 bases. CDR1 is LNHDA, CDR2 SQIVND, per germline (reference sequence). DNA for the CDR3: TGTGCCAGTAGTGGCCACAGGATTATGAACACTGAAGCTTTCTTT. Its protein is CASSGHRIMNTEAFF.

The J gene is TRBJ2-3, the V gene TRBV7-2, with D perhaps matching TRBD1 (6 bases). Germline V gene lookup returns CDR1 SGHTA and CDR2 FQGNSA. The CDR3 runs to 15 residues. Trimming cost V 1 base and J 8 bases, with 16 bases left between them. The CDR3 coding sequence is TGTGCCAGCAGCTTAGTTTCCCAGGGGCAAGGTACGCAGTATTTT. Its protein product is CASSLVSQGQGTQYF.

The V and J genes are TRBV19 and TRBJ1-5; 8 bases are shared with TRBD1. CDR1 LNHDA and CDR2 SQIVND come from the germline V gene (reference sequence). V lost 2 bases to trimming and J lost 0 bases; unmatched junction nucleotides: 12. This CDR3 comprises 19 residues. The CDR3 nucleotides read TGTGCCAGTAGTATATATGGCCCGGACAGGGTCATTAGCAATCAGCCCCAGCATTTT. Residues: CASSIYGPDRVISNQPQHF.

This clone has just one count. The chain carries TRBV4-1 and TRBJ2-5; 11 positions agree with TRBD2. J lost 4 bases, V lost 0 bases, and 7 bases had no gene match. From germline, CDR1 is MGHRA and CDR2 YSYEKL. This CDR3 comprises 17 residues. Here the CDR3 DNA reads TGCGCCAGCAGCCAAGATCGGGTAGCGGGAGGGCCAGAGACCCAGTACTTC. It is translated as CASSQDRVAGGPETQYF.

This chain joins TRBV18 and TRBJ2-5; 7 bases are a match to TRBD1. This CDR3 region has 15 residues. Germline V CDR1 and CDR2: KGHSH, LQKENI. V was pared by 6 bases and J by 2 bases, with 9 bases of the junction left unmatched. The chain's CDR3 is CASSHTARGQETQYF. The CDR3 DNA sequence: TGTGCCAGCTCCCACACGGCCAGGGGGCAAGAGACCCAGTACTTC.

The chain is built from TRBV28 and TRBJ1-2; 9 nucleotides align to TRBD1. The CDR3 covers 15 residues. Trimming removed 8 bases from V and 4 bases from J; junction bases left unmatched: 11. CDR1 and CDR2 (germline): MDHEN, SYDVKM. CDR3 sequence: CASLVPGQGTYGYTF. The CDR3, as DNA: TGTGCCAGCCTCGTCCCGGGACAGGGTACCTATGGCTACACCTTC.

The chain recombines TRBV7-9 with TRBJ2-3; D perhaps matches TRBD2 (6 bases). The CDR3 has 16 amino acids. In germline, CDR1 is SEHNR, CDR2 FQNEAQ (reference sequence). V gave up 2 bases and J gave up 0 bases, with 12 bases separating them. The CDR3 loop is CASSLYPSASTDTQYF. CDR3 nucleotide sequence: TGTGCCAGCAGCTTATATCCTAGCGCAAGCACAGATACGCAGTATTTT.

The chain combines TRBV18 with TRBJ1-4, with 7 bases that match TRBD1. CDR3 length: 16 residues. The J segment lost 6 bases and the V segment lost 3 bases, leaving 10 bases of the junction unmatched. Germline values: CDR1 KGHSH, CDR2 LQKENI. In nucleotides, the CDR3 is TGTGCCAGCTCACCCGTGGACAGGAGCCGGGATGAAAAACTGTTTTTT. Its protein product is CASSPVDRSRDEKLFF.

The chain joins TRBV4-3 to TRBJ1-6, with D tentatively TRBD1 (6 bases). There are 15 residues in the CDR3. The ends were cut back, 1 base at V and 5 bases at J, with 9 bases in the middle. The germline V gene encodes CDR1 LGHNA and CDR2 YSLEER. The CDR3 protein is CASSQGQANNSPLHF. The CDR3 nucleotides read TGCGCCAGCAGCCAAGGACAGGCGAATAATTCACCCCTCCACTTT.

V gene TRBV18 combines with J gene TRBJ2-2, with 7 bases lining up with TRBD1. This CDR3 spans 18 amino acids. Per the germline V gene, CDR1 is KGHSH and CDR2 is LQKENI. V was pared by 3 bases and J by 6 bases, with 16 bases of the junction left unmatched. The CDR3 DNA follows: TGTGCCAGCTCACCCAACAACGCAGAGGGGGCGTTGGCCGGGGAGCTGTTTTTT. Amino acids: CASSPNNAEGALAGELFF.

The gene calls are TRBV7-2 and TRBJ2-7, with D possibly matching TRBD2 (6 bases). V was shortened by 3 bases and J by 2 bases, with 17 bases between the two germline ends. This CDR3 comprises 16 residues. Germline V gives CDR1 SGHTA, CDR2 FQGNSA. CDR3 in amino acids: CASSFRGSGLPYEQYF. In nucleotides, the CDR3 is TGTGCCAGCAGCTTCCGGGGGAGCGGGCTCCCCTACGAGCAGTACTTC.

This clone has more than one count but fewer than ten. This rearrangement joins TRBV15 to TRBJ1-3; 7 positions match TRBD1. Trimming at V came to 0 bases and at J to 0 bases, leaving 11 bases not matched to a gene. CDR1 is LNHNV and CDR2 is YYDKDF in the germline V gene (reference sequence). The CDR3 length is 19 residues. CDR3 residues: CATSRDFGGQKNSGNTIYF. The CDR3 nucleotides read TGTGCCACCAGCAGAGATTTTGGGGGACAGAAGAACTCTGGAAACACCATATATTTT. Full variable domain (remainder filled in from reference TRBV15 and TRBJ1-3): DAMVIQNPRYQVTQFGKPVTLSCSQTLNHNVMYWYQQKSSQAPKLLFHYYDKDFNNEADTPDNFQSRRPNTSFCFLDIRSPGLGDTAMYLCATSRDFGGQKNSGNTIYFGEGSWLTVV.

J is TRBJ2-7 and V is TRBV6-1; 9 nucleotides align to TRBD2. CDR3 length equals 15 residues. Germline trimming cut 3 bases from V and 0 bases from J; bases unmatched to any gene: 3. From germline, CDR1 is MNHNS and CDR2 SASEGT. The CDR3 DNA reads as TGTGCCAGCAGTGAGAAGCGGGGGGACTCCTACGAGCAGTACTTC. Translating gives CASSEKRGDSYEQYF.

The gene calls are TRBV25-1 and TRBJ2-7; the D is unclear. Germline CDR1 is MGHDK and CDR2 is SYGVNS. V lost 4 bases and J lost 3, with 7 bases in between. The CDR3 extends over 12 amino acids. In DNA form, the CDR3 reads TGTGCCAGCAGTGCACAGAACTACGAGCAGTACTTC. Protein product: CASSAQNYEQYF.